This is a list of T cell receptor beta chains from one sample in a study of T cell responses to AZD1222 COVID-19 vaccine. Only in-frame clones appear in the TCRdb table, and some are missing; sequencing was by immunoSEQ multiplex PCR. The sample lists fewer than 90,000 clones; about 88% were seen once. The starting material was peripheral blood, obtained on day 0 of AZD1222 vaccination. Source of these receptors: an adult in good health. The CDR3 runs from the conserved cysteine through the conserved F or W. D genes are given only for firm matches. Expanded clones get a size class; other rows say once, few or many, or leave the size out.

D gene	J gene	clone size	V gene	CDR3 protein	CDR3 DNA
-	TRBJ1-5	-	TRBV3-1/TRBV3-2	CASSQDGGVSNQPQHF	TGTGCCAGCAGCCAAGATGGGGGTGTCAGCAATCAGCCCCAGCATTTT
TRBD1	TRBJ2-3	-	TRBV19	CASKGTGGRTDTQYF	TGTGCCAGTAAGGGGACAGGGGGAAGAACAGATACGCAGTATTTT
TRBD2	TRBJ2-7	once	TRBV10-3	CAISDSSGVYEQYF	TGTGCCATCAGTGACTCTAGCGGTGTCTACGAGCAGTACTTC
-	TRBJ1-2	-	TRBV4-1	CASSQDPSAGARKGYTF	TGCGCCAGCAGCCAAGATCCCTCGGCGGGGGCGAGGAAGGGCTACACCTTC
TRBD1	TRBJ1-6	-	TRBV2	CASSPGQGRSPLHF	TGTGCCAGCAGTCCGGGACAGGGGAGGTCACCCCTCCACTTT
-	TRBJ2-2	-	TRBV18	CASSPLMDTGELFF	TGTGCCAGCTCACCACTCATGGACACCGGGGAGCTGTTTTTT
TRBD2	TRBJ2-5	-	TRBV5-6	CASSLDGAGGLETQYF	TGTGCCAGCAGCTTGGACGGAGCGGGAGGGTTGGAGACCCAGTACTTC
-	TRBJ1-3	once	TRBV2	CASREETDAGNTIYF	TGTGCCAGCAGGGAAGAGACGGATGCTGGAAACACCATATATTTT
TRBD1	TRBJ2-5	-	TRBV7-3	CASSLQGAGEETQYF	TGTGCCAGCAGCTTACAGGGGGCCGGCGAAGAGACCCAGTACTTC
TRBD1	TRBJ2-7	-	TRBV2	CASSQDRDSYEQYF	TGTGCCAGCAGTCAGGACAGGGATTCCTACGAGCAGTACTTC
TRBD2	TRBJ2-1	-	TRBV6-1	CASSEAGAEGYNEQFF	TGTGCCAGCAGTGAGGCGGGAGCGGAGGGGTACAATGAGCAGTTCTTC
TRBD1	TRBJ2-5	-	TRBV7-2	CASSVDRGETQYF	TGTGCCAGCAGCGTAGACAGGGGAGAGACCCAGTACTTC
-	TRBJ2-3	-	TRBV7-2	CASGISGGTDTQYF	TGTGCCAGCGGCATCTCGGGGGGCACAGATACGCAGTATTTT
-	TRBJ1-5	-	TRBV18	CASSDGRDQPQHF	TGTGCCAGCTCAGATGGACGAGATCAGCCCCAGCATTTT
-	TRBJ2-3	-	TRBV5-1	CASSLQSGLTDTQYF	TGCGCCAGCAGCTTGCAGTCAGGACTCACAGATACGCAGTATTTT
-	TRBJ1-1	-	TRBV29-1	CSVGRVGRNTEAFF	TGCAGCGTTGGACGGGTGGGGAGGAACACTGAAGCTTTCTTT
-	TRBJ1-1	-	TRBV4-1	CASSQRTGGLNTEAFF	TGCGCCAGCAGCCAAAGGACGGGGGGTTTGAACACTGAAGCTTTCTTT
TRBD2	TRBJ2-7	-	TRBV4-2	CASSQETSGRHLSYEQYF	TGTGCCAGCAGCCAAGAAACTAGCGGGAGGCACTTGAGCTACGAGCAGTACTTC
-	TRBJ1-4	once	TRBV19	CATRPLPSEKLFF	TGTGCCACCAGGCCCCTCCCGAGTGAAAAACTGTTTTTT
TRBD2	TRBJ2-1	-	TRBV5-1	CASSLIAGVGYNEQFF	TGCGCCAGCAGCTTGATAGCGGGGGTGGGGTACAATGAGCAGTTCTTC
TRBD1	TRBJ1-3	-	TRBV11-2	CASTSLGGVLSGNTIYF	TGTGCCAGCACCTCACTAGGGGGCGTGTTGTCTGGAAACACCATATATTTT
-	TRBJ1-3	-	TRBV19	CASSITLTVPGNTIYF	TGTGCCAGTAGTATTACTTTAACGGTTCCTGGAAACACCATATATTTT
-	TRBJ1-6	-	TRBV9	CASSDTGSSSYNSPLHF	TGTGCCAGCAGCGATACCGGGTCCAGCTCCTATAATTCACCCCTCCACTTT
TRBD2	TRBJ2-5	few	TRBV19	CASSILAGGQETQYF	TGTGCCAGTAGTATTCTAGCGGGGGGTCAAGAGACCCAGTACTTC
-	TRBJ1-2	-	TRBV4-2	CASSQDRGEVYGYTF	TGTGCCAGCAGCCAAGATCGGGGAGAGGTCTATGGCTACACCTTC
TRBD2	TRBJ2-5	-	TRBV11-3	CASSLGLAGRETQYF	TGTGCCAGCAGCTTAGGGCTAGCGGGACGTGAGACCCAGTACTTC
TRBD2	TRBJ2-1	-	TRBV9	CASSGPEWEGLLNEQFF	TGTGCCAGCAGCGGACCCGAGTGGGAGGGCCTTTTAAATGAGCAGTTCTTC
TRBD1	TRBJ2-1	-	TRBV11-3	CASSLRQGTYNEQFF	TGTGCCAGCAGCTTAAGACAGGGCACCTACAATGAGCAGTTCTTC
-	TRBJ1-2	-	TRBV28	CASHQTANYGYTF	TGTGCCAGCCACCAGACAGCTAACTATGGCTACACCTTC
TRBD1	TRBJ1-3	-	TRBV5-4	CASSSRTGGVGNTIYF	TGTGCCAGCAGCAGTCGGACAGGGGGCGTTGGAAACACCATATATTTT
-	TRBJ1-4	-	TRBV15	CATSRVVYEKLFF	TGTGCCACCAGCAGAGTGGTATATGAAAAACTGTTTTTT
TRBD1	TRBJ2-7	-	TRBV27	CASSSDTTRTGAREQYF	TGTGCCAGCAGTTCCGACACAACCAGGACAGGGGCGAGGGAGCAGTACTTC
TRBD1	TRBJ1-4	-	TRBV11-2	CASRVQGGANEKLFF	TGTGCCAGCAGGGTCCAGGGGGGTGCTAATGAAAAACTGTTTTTT
TRBD1	TRBJ2-7	-	TRBV19	CASSPGQGYDEQYF	TGTGCCAGTAGTCCGGGACAGGGATATGACGAGCAGTACTTC
-	TRBJ2-5	-	TRBV11-2	CASSPRGWGAGRQETQYF	TGTGCCAGCAGCCCCCGGGGTTGGGGAGCCGGGCGCCAAGAGACCCAGTACTTC
-	TRBJ1-1	-	TRBV28	CASTPPREGSTEAFF	TGTGCCAGCACCCCTCCCAGGGAGGGGAGCACTGAAGCTTTCTTT
-	TRBJ1-2	-	TRBV27	CASSFRVANYGYTF	TGTGCCAGCAGTTTCAGGGTGGCGAACTATGGCTACACCTTC
TRBD1	TRBJ2-5	-	TRBV7-9	CASSLGQGADETQYF	TGTGCCAGCAGCTTAGGACAGGGGGCGGACGAGACCCAGTACTTC
-	TRBJ1-3	-	TRBV9	CASSVSGQSFSGNTIYF	TGTGCCAGCAGCGTGAGTGGGCAGTCCTTCTCTGGAAACACCATATATTTT
-	TRBJ2-7	-	TRBV28	CASSLSGALYEQYF	TGTGCCAGCAGTTTGAGTGGGGCCCTATACGAGCAGTACTTC
-	TRBJ2-1	-	TRBV9	CASSVGGTVSYNEQFF	TGTGCCAGCAGCGTAGGCGGGACCGTCTCCTACAATGAGCAGTTCTTC